The 18 T cell receptor beta chains presented below share a single source sample, sequenced in a study of T-cell reconstitution after alpha-beta-depleted transplantation in children. Unique molecular identifiers were incorporated when the TCRbeta library was constructed. MiXCR was run by TCRdb on the PCR reads, yielding one entry per CDR3 protein. The sample contains approximately 85,000 distinct CDR3 sequences, 13% to 15% of which appear only once. The source material was PBMCs, mostly from graft donor cells, sampled 180 days after TCRalphabeta/CD19-depleted stem cell transplant. The receptors come from a male patient aged 2 to 10 who had a stem cell transplant for acute lymphoblastic leukemia, so the T cells may come from the graft donor.

On this clonotype itself: A read error may be the cause here, since a much bigger clone is one base away. The chain is built from TRBV21-1 and TRBJ2-5. TRBV21-1 is a known pseudogene. This CDR3 has 11 residues. CDR3: CASSTQETQYF. DNA for the CDR3: TGTGCCAGCAGCACTCAAGAGACCCAGTACTTC.

V is TRBV7-8 and J is TRBJ2-3, with D possibly TRBD1 on 5 matching bases. The CDR3 loop spans 13 amino acids. The germline V gene has CDR1 SGHVS and CDR2 FQNEAQ. Trimming removed 5 bases at V and 6 bases at J, with 12 bases between. The CDR3 sequence is CASSTVRVDTQYF. CDR3 nucleotides: TGTGCCAGCAGCACCGTCAGGGTTGATACGCAGTATTTT.

V and J are TRBV9 and TRBJ2-5; perhaps TRBD1 as D (6 bases). Germline V lookup: CDR1 SGDLS, CDR2 YYNGEE. Trimming cost V 4 bases and J 3 bases, with 10 bases left between them. The CDR3 contains 13 residues. The CDR3 sequence is CASSTGQKETQYF. CDR3 DNA sequence: TGTGCCAGCAGCACAGGACAGAAAGAGACCCAGTACTTC.

The V gene is TRBV5-1, the J gene TRBJ1-1, with 9 bases matching TRBD1. The CDR3 is made up of 14 amino acids. Looked up from germline, CDR1 is SGHRS and CDR2 is YFSETQ. V lost 0 bases, J lost 6 bases, and 3 bases stayed unmatched. The CDR3 nucleotides are TGCGCCAGCAGCTTGGTTGGGACAGGGCCTGAAGCTTTCTTT. Its protein is CASSLVGTGPEAFF.

This rearrangement joins TRBV11-2 to TRBJ2-7, with TRBD2 identical over 8 bases. The germline gives CDR1 SGHAT, CDR2 FQNNGV. The junction had 7 bases not matched to a gene; V was cut back by 5 bases and J by 1 base. This CDR3 comprises 15 residues. CDR3 sequence (DNA): TGTGCCAGCAGCCGTAGGTTAGCGGGATCCTACGAGCAGTACTTC. Its translation is CASSRRLAGSYEQYF.

This clonotype was seen a few times. The V and J genes are TRBV5-1 and TRBJ1-3; D is undetermined. V gave up 0 bases and J gave up 4 bases, with 14 bases separating them. Germline V gives CDR1 SGHRS, CDR2 YFSETQ. The CDR3 totals 16 residues. The CDR3 DNA sequence: TGCGCCAGCAGCTTGGCCGGAGGGCCGCTCGGAAACACCATATATTTT. It translates to CASSLAGGPLGNTIYF.

CDR3 in amino acids: CASSLNQPQHF. The CDR3 DNA follows: TGTGCCAGCAGCTTAAATCAGCCCCAGCATTTT. This chain joins TRBV7-3 and TRBJ1-5; no firm D call. The ends were cut back, 1 base at V and 5 bases at J, with 0 bases in the middle. CDR1 is SGHTA and CDR2 is FQGTGA in the germline V gene. This CDR3 spans 11 amino acids.

CDR3 nucleotides: TGCGCCAGCAGCCACGCCGGGAATTGGGACACTGAAGCTTTCTTT. Translation gives CASSHAGNWDTEAFF. The chain recombines TRBV4-3 with TRBJ1-1; D is ambiguous. The germline V gene has CDR1 LGHNA and CDR2 YSLEER. This CDR3 spans 15 amino acids. Trimming cost V 3 bases and J 3 bases, with 14 bases left between them.

The CDR3 loop reads CASSLRAFREAFF. The CDR3 nucleotides are TGTGCCAGCAGCCTCAGGGCATTTCGTGAAGCTTTCTTT. The chain has TRBV7-2 and TRBJ1-1; tentatively, D is TRBD1 (5 bases). Trimming stripped 5 bases from V and 7 bases from J, with 14 bases between. Germline CDR1 is SGHTA and CDR2 is FQGNSA. This CDR3 has 13 amino acids.

This clonotype came up a few times. The rearrangement uses TRBV12-3 or TRBV12-4 and TRBJ1-2; 7 positions match TRBD1. The CDR3 has 15 amino acids. Trimming took 4 bases from V and 4 from J; bases not matched to a gene: 9. The CDR3 DNA reads as TGTGCCAGCAGTTATTACAGGGGTGTTGGCTATGGCTACACCTTC. This encodes CASSYYRGVGYGYTF.

The table lists this clonotype with a few counts. The CDR3 bases are TGCAGTGCGGACCCCGGACTAGCGGTGTCGGAGACCCAGTACTTC. It is translated as CSADPGLAVSETQYF. V is TRBV20-1 and J is TRBJ2-5; 10 nucleotides align to TRBD2. This CDR3 is built from 15 residues. Germline V gene data show CDR1 as DFQATT and CDR2 as SNEGSKA (reference sequence). V trimming: 6 bases; J trimming: 5 bases; junction bases outside the gene matches: 12.

The genes are TRBV5-1 and TRBJ2-7; a weak D match, TRBD1 (5 bases). Deletions cut 6 bases from V and 1 base from J, with 11 bases between. CDR3 length: 13 amino acids. Looked up from germline, CDR1 is SGHRS and CDR2 is YFSETQ. The CDR3 loop is CASTRASSYEQYF. DNA for the CDR3: TGCGCCAGCACCAGGGCCTCTTCCTACGAGCAGTACTTC.

This clonotype was seen a handful of times. The chain links TRBV5-1 to TRBJ2-1; D gene unclear. Trimming took 0 bases from V and 8 from J, leaving 9 bases between them. CDR3 length: 13 amino acids. Per germline, CDR1 SGHRS and CDR2 YFSETQ. The CDR3: CASSLGGGYEQFF. CDR3 bases: TGCGCCAGCAGCTTGGGAGGTGGCTATGAGCAGTTCTTC.

This clonotype has just a few counts. This chain joins TRBV18 and TRBJ2-7; 9 nucleotides match TRBD1. J gave up 3 bases and V 3 bases, and 3 bases lay outside the gene matches. The germline gives CDR1 KGHSH, CDR2 LQKENI. This CDR3 comprises 14 residues. The CDR3 loop reads CASSPGTGHYEQYF. Written as DNA, the CDR3 is TGTGCCAGCTCACCGGGGACAGGGCACTACGAGCAGTACTTC.

This clonotype was seen a few times. The chain recombines TRBV11-2 with TRBJ2-7; 8 bases line up with TRBD1. There are 12 residues in the CDR3. Germline CDR1 SGHAT, CDR2 FQNNGV. The V gene end was trimmed by 7 bases and the J gene end by 2 bases; junction bases not matched to a gene: 1. CDR3 region: CASIQGAYEQYF. CDR3 nucleotide sequence: TGTGCCAGCATACAGGGGGCCTACGAGCAGTACTTC.

A note on this clonotype: At one end the junction does not follow the germline gene, possibly because of a read error. The chain combines TRBV29-1 with TRBJ2-7; 7 bases are a match to TRBD2. CDR3 length equals 15 residues. Germline CDR1 is SQVTM and CDR2 is ANQGSEA. Here the CDR3 reads CSIEDRLAASYEQYF. CDR3 DNA: TGCAGCATTGAAGATCGGCTAGCGGCCTCCTACGAGCAGTACTTC.

The sample holds a few counts of this clonotype. The gene calls are TRBV6-5 and TRBJ1-5, with D maybe TRBD1 (5 bases). The V end was cut by 2 bases, the J end by 6 bases, with 14 bases between. The CDR3 covers 15 residues. Germline assignment: CDR1 MNHEY and CDR2 SVGAGI. The CDR3 bases are TGTGCCAGCAGTTACACCGGGGGGTTGAGTCAGCCCCAGCATTTT. Protein product: CASSYTGGLSQPQHF.

This chain uses TRBV7-1 with TRBJ2-5, with TRBD2 matching 7 bases. TRBV7-1 carries the ORF label, with uncertain function. The ends lost 5 bases at V and 2 bases at J; junction bases unmatched: 8. The CDR3 consists of 15 residues. In nucleotides, the CDR3 is TGTGCCAGCAGCCAGGCTGGGGGGGTACAAGAGACCCAGTACTTC. Translating gives CASSQAGGVQETQYF.